Each of the 12 T cell receptor beta chains below was sequenced from the same sample in a study of beta chain features in type 1 diabetes. The investigators reverse transcribed all of the isolated RNA, so they sequenced expressed TCRB transcripts. Using immunoSEQ multiplex PCR, the repertoire was profiled, and TCRdb retains in-frame clones only, with some absent. The data hold 150,000 or so clones, with 11% observed a single time. The sequenced material came from central memory CD4+ T cells from blood. The receptor source for this set is a man aged 18 to 30 in good health.

J is TRBJ2-7 and V is TRBV5-4, with D possibly being TRBD2 (5 bases). Germline V CDR1 and CDR2: SGHNT, YYREEE (reference sequence). V was trimmed by 5 bases and J by 2 bases, leaving 17 bases between them. There are 15 residues in the CDR3. CDR3 bases: TGTGCCAGCAGTTTCGGAGGACCGACCCCCTACGAGCAGTACTTC. Amino acid sequence: CASSFGGPTPYEQYF.

The chain links TRBV7-9 to TRBJ1-2; D is uncertain. The germline V gene has CDR1 SEHNR and CDR2 FQNEAQ (reference sequence). Trimming stripped 5 bases from V and 12 bases from J, with 13 bases between. This CDR3 is 11 amino acids long. DNA for the CDR3: TGTGCCAGCAGCGTAGAACAATGGAACACCTTC. It is translated as CASSVEQWNTF. Full variable domain (missing parts from reference TRBV7-9 and TRBJ1-2): DTGVSQNPRHKITKRGQNVTFRCDPISEHNRLYWYRQTLGQGPEFLTYFQNEAQLEKSRLLSDRFSAERPKGSFSTLEIQRTEQGDSAMYLCASSVEQWNTFGSGTRLTVV.

This clone was found a few times. The chain joins TRBV2 to TRBJ1-2; weak D call: TRBD1 (5 bases). Germline CDR1 is SNHLY and CDR2 is FYNNEI. The CDR3 spans 12 residues. Trimming shortened V by 0 bases and J by 8 bases, and 7 bases separated the two germline ends. CDR3 bases: TGTGCCAGCAGTGAAGCGGGGGACGGCTACACCTTC. It encodes CASSEAGDGYTF.

This clone showed up just a few times. The chain links TRBV10-3 to TRBJ2-7, with TRBD2 matching over 7 bases. V lost 6 bases, J lost 3 bases, and 2 bases stayed unmatched. The CDR3 has 12 amino acids. From germline, CDR1 is ENHRY and CDR2 SYGVKD. The DNA of the CDR3 is TGTGCCATCAGGGGGGACTACTACGAGCAGTACTTC. It codes for CAIRGDYYEQYF.

This chain connects TRBV5-1 to TRBJ2-5; D remains ambiguous. V was shortened by 4 bases and J by 5 bases, with 9 bases between the two germline ends. CDR3 length: 12 residues. CDR1 and CDR2 (germline): SGHRS, YFSETQ. CDR3 region: CASSPNFETQYF. The CDR3 coding sequence is TGCGCCAGCAGCCCCAATTTCGAGACCCAGTACTTC.

V is TRBV2 and J is TRBJ2-7; D is undetermined. With 2 bases removed from V and 7 bases from J, the gap between germline ends came to 12 bases. Germline V gene sequence: CDR1 SNHLY, CDR2 FYNNEI. This CDR3 has 13 amino acids. DNA for the CDR3: TGTGCCAGCAGTGAAAGTAGGGTTGGGGAGCAGTACTTC. Translating gives CASSESRVGEQYF.

The rearrangement links TRBV7-2 to TRBJ1-2; D gene unclear. Trimming cost V 5 bases and J 4 bases, with 14 bases left between them. CDR1 and CDR2 from the germline V gene are SGHTA and FQGNSA. The CDR3 consists of 14 residues. The CDR3 DNA is TGTGCCAGCAGCCCCAAAGGAGGCGGCTATGGCTACACCTTC. As protein: CASSPKGGGYGYTF.

The rearrangement uses TRBV7-2 and TRBJ2-3; D gene unclear. V was trimmed by 2 bases and J by 0 bases, leaving 3 bases between them. This CDR3 region has 13 residues. Germline CDR1 reads SGHTA; CDR2 reads FQGNSA. CDR3 nucleotides: TGTGCCAGCAGCTTACAGAGCACAGATACGCAGTATTTT. Encoded protein: CASSLQSTDTQYF.

The chain employs TRBV9 and TRBJ2-1; perhaps TRBD2 as D (6 bases). V was pared by 0 bases and J by 2 bases, with 12 bases between. The CDR3 has 16 residues. CDR1 SGDLS and CDR2 YYNGEE come from the germline V gene. The CDR3 DNA follows: TGTGCCAGCAGCGTAGCAAGCGGGTCCACCTACAATGAGCAGTTCTTC. Amino acids: CASSVASGSTYNEQFF.

V gene TRBV7-2 combines with J gene TRBJ2-7; D might be TRBD1 (6 bases). The germline V and J ends were trimmed by 3 bases and 4 bases, with 16 bases remaining between them. In germline, CDR1 is SGHTA, CDR2 FQGNSA. This CDR3 has 15 residues. CDR3 in DNA: TGTGCCAGCAGCTTCATGGGGGCCTATTCTTACGAGCAGTACTTC. It encodes CASSFMGAYSYEQYF.

This clone was counted a few times. The chain couples TRBV15 to TRBJ2-4; D is ambiguous. This CDR3 has 17 residues. Trimming cost V 5 bases and J 0 bases, with 17 bases left between them. Germline V CDR1 and CDR2: LNHNV, YYDKDF (reference sequence). DNA of the CDR3: TGTGCCACCAGCCCCAGTGGTGGGGTACTAGCCAAAAACATTCAGTACTTC. Its translation: CATSPSGGVLAKNIQYF.

This clone has only a few counts. This chain joins TRBV5-1 and TRBJ2-3, with a weak D call TRBD1 (5 bases). The germline V and J ends were trimmed by 0 bases and 1 base, with 12 bases remaining between them. The CDR3 length is 16 residues. Germline assignment: CDR1 SGHRS and CDR2 YFSETQ. The CDR3 loop reads CASSLAMQGGTDTQYF. CDR3 nucleotides: TGCGCCAGCAGCTTGGCCATGCAGGGTGGCACAGATACGCAGTATTTT.